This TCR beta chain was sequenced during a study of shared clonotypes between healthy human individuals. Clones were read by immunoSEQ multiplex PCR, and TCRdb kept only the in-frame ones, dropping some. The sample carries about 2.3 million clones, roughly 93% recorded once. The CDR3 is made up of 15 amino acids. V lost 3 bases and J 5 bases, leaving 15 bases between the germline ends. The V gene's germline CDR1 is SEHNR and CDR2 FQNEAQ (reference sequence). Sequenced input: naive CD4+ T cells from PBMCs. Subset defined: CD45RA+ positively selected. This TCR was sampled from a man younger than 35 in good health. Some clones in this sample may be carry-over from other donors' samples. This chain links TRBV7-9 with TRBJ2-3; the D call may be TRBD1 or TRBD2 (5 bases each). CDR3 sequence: CASSFRDAGKDTQYF. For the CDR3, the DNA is TGTGCCAGCAGCTTTAGGGACGCCGGGAAAGATACGCAGTATTTT.